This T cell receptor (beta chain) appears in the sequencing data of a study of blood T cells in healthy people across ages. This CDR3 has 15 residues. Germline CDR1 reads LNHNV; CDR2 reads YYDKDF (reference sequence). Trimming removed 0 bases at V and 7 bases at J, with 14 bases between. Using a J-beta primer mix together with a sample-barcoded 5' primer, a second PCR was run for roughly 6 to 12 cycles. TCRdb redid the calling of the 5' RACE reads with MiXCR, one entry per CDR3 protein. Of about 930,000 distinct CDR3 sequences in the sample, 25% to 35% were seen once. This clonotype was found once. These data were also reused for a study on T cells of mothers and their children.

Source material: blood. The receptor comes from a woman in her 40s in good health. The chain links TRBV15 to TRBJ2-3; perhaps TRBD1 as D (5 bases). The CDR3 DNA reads TGTGCCACCAGCAGAGATCAGGGTATGGGGAATACGCAGTATTTT. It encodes CATSRDQGMGNTQYF.